Each of the 3 T cell receptor beta chains below was sequenced from the same sample in a study of cytomegalovirus exposure and HLA in healthy donors. The PCR made use of 60 Vbeta and 13 Jbeta primers. Produced via immunoSEQ multiplex PCR; TCRdb's table is partial and in-frame only. The profile shows a few hundred thousand clones, 80% of them singletons. Sequenced input: PBMCs. These receptors came from a girl aged 2 to 10 in good health and CMV-seronegative.

V usage is TRBV7-3 and J usage is TRBJ1-2, with TRBD1 matching 7 bases. This CDR3 has 12 residues. The V and J ends lost 4 bases and 13 bases, in that order; junction bases with no gene match: 9. Germline values: CDR1 SGHTA, CDR2 FQGTGA. In nucleotides, the CDR3 is TGTGCCAGCAGCTCTCGTCGACAGGGATTCACCTTC. Protein: CASSSRRQGFTF. Filled out from reference TRBV7-3 and TRBJ1-2, the complete variable domain reads GAGVSQTPSNKVTEKGKYVELRCDPISGHTALYWYRQSLGQGPEFLIYFQGTGAADDSGLPNDRFFAVRPEGSVSTLKIQRTERGDSAVYLCASSSRRQGFTFGSGTRLTVV.

Only one count was recorded for this clone. The same CDR3 also results from other DNA sequences found in this sample. The chain employs TRBV5-1 and TRBJ1-4; a possible D gene is TRBD1 (5 bases). From germline, CDR1 is SGHRS and CDR2 YFSETQ. The V end lost 0 bases, the J end lost 7 bases, and 10 bases lay between the germline ends. The CDR3 loop spans 14 amino acids. The CDR3 is CASSLGTGGEKLFF. CDR3 nucleotides: TGCGCCAGCAGCTTGGGCACGGGGGGTGAAAAACTGTTTTTT.

The chain carries TRBV28 and TRBJ1-2; 7 bases fit TRBD1. Trimming cost V 5 bases and J 4 bases; bases outside gene matches: 7. This CDR3 comprises 14 residues. CDR1 MDHEN and CDR2 SYDVKM come from the germline V gene. The CDR3 loop reads CASSQVGQFYGYTF. For the CDR3, the DNA is TGTGCCAGCAGTCAAGTGGGACAGTTCTATGGCTACACCTTC.